This TCR beta chain was recovered during a study of cytomegalovirus exposure and HLA in healthy donors. Overall study findings and caveats: A further, later analysis showed that HLA-associated TCR beta chains (compared with equally common others) were more clonally expanded. A later analysis found that most CMV-associated TCR beta chains appeared HLA-restricted.

The CDR3 sequence is 14 residues long. J lost 5 bases, V lost 5 bases, and 6 bases had no gene match. Germline-derived CDR1 and CDR2 are SGHNT and YENEEA. To note about this clone: Its antigen is unknown.

With 60 Vbeta and 13 Jbeta primers, the PCR was carried out. The assay was immunoSEQ multiplex PCR, and TCRdb's table has in-frame clones only and misses some. In total, the table holds 150,000 to 200,000 clones. Sequenced: PBMCs. The chain links TRBV11-3 to TRBJ2-5, with 9 positions matching TRBD2. This receptor was identified in a boy aged 5-17 years in good health and CMV-seronegative. The CDR3: CASSRGGAGETQYF. The CDR3 nucleotides are TGTGCCAGCAGCCGCGGGGGGGCGGGGGAGACCCAGTACTTC.